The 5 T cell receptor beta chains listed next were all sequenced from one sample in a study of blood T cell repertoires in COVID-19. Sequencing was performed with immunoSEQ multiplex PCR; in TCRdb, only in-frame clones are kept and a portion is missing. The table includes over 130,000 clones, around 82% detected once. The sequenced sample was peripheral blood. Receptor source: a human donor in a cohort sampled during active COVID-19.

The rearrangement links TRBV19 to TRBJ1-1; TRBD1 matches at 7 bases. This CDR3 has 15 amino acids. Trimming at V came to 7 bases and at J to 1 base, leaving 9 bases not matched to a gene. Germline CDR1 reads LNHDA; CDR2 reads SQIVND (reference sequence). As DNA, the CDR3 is TGTGCCAGTATCACCGGGACAGCCTCGAACACTGAAGCTTTCTTT. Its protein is CASITGTASNTEAFF. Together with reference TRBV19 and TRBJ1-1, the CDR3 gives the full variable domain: DGGITQSPKYLFRKEGQNVTLSCEQNLNHDAMYWYRQDPGQGLRLIYYSQIVNDFQKGDIAEGYSVSREKKESFPLTVTSAQKNPTAFYLCASITGTASNTEAFFGQGTRLTVV.

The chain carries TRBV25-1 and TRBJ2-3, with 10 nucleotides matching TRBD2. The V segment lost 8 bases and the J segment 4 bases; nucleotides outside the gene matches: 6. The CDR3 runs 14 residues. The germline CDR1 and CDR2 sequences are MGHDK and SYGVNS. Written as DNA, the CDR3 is TGTGCCAGCGGGAGCGGGGGGGCATCAGATACGCAGTATTTT. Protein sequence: CASGSGGASDTQYF.

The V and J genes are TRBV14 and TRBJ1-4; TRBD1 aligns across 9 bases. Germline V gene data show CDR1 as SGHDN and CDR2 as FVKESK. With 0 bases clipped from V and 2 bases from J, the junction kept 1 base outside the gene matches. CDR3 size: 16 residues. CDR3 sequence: CASSQDGTGTNEKLFF. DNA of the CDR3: TGTGCCAGCAGCCAAGATGGGACAGGGACTAATGAAAAACTGTTTTTT.

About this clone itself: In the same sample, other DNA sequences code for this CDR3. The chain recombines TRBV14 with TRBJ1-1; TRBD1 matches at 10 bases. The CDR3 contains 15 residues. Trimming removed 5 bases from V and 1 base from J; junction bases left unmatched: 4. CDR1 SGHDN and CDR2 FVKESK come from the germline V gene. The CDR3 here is CASSLRTGGNTEAFF. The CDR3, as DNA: TGTGCCAGCAGCTTGCGGACAGGGGGGAACACTGAAGCTTTCTTT.

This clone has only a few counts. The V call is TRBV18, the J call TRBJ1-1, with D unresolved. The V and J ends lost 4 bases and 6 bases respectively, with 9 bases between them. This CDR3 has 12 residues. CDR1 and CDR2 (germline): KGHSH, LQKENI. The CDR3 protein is CASSLATSEAFF. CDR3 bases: TGTGCCAGCTCACTAGCCACATCTGAAGCTTTCTTT.